The following is a T cell receptor beta chain sequence with its context. V dropped 0 bases and J dropped 2 bases, with 11 bases sitting between them. CDR1 SGDLS and CDR2 YYNGEE come from the germline V gene. This CDR3 comprises 15 residues. The data are from a study of OX40 agonist ivuxolimab in advanced cancers. Study overall: At 0.01 to 10 mg/kg, ivuxolimab was administered intravenously to patients every 2 weeks. Males comprised roughly four fifths of the group, whose mean age was approximately 61 years (range 23 to 79).

Researchers took blood at baseline, on cycle 4 day 1, and on cycle 7 day 1. The table came from immunoSEQ multiplex PCR; TCRdb's copy has only in-frame clones and leaves some out. The data contain tens of thousands of clones, more than 70% of them singletons. This receptor was obtained from an adult with an advanced solid tumor such as melanoma, head and neck, liver or kidney cancer. The chain carries TRBV9 and TRBJ2-5; D not resolved. The specimen was CD4+ or CD8+ T cells sorted from blood, collected in a trial of the OX40 agonist ivuxolimab. The CDR3 sequence is CASSVEGLGQETQYF. The CDR3 nucleotides are TGTGCCAGCAGCGTAGAAGGTTTGGGGCAAGAGACCCAGTACTTC. Combining the CDR3 with reference TRBV9 and TRBJ2-5 gives the whole variable domain DSGVTQTPKHLITATGQRVTLRCSPRSGDLSVYWYQQSLDQGLQFLIQYYNGEERAKGNILERFSAQQFPDLHSELNLSSLELGDSALYFCASSVEGLGQETQYFGPGTRLLVL.